This T cell receptor (beta chain) was sequenced in a study of graft-versus-host responses after intestinal transplantation. Study as a whole: Transplants were multivisceral, liver-intestinal, or isolated intestinal.

This CDR3 is built from 11 residues. Germline loops: CDR1 MNHEY, CDR2 SVGAGI. V was cut by 5 bases and J by 5 bases, with 6 bases left in between. Profiled with immunoSEQ multiplex PCR; TCRdb holds only in-frame clones, not every one. The sample lists more than 20,000 clones; around 78% were seen once. This sequence originates from a human patient who received an intestinal transplant, so some T cells may come from the graft donor. The material was PBMCs, obtained 27 to 29 days after intestinal transplant. The V and J genes are TRBV6-5 and TRBJ2-5; D not resolved. CDR3 region: CASSRRETQYF. CDR3 sequence (DNA): TGTGCCAGCAGTAGGCGGGAGACCCAGTACTTC.